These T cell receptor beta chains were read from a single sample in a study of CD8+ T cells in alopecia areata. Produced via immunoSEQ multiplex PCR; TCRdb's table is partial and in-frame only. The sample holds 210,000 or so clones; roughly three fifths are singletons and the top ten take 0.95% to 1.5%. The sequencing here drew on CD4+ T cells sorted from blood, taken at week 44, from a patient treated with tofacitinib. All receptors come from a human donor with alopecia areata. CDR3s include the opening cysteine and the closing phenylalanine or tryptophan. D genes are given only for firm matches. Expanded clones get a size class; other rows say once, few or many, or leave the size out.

cdr3_aa: CASSEELAGSYNEQFF; cdr3_nt: TGTGCCAGCAGTGAAGAACTAGCGGGCTCCTACAATGAGCAGTTCTTC; clone_size: .; j_call: TRBJ2-1; v_call: TRBV2; d_call: TRBD2
cdr3_aa: CASSQTTERPQHF; cdr3_nt: TGTGCCAGCTCTCAAACGACTGAGAGGCCCCAGCATTTT; clone_size: few; j_call: TRBJ1-5; v_call: TRBV18; d_call: .
cdr3_aa: CASSLVGQGQPQHF; cdr3_nt: TGTGCCAGCAGCTTAGTTGGACAGGGCCAGCCCCAGCATTTT; clone_size: once; j_call: TRBJ1-5; v_call: TRBV7-2; d_call: TRBD1
cdr3_aa: CASRRANTGELFF; cdr3_nt: TGCGCCAGCAGGAGGGCGAACACCGGGGAGCTGTTTTTT; clone_size: .; j_call: TRBJ2-2; v_call: TRBV4-3; d_call: .
cdr3_aa: CASSQGTWNTEAFF; cdr3_nt: TGTGCCAGCAGCCAAGGGACATGGAACACTGAAGCTTTCTTT; clone_size: .; j_call: TRBJ1-1; v_call: TRBV5-5; d_call: .
cdr3_aa: CASSSQSTGVNQPQHF; cdr3_nt: TGTGCCAGCAGCTCGCAATCCACAGGGGTCAATCAGCCCCAGCATTTT; clone_size: .; j_call: TRBJ1-5; v_call: TRBV7-2; d_call: TRBD1
cdr3_aa: CASSTTGNPYGYTF; cdr3_nt: TGTGCCAGCAGTACGACAGGGAATCCCTATGGCTACACCTTC; clone_size: .; j_call: TRBJ1-2; v_call: TRBV6-6; d_call: TRBD1
cdr3_aa: CSVSQGPEQFF; cdr3_nt: TGCAGCGTGTCTCAGGGGCCTGAGCAGTTCTTC; clone_size: once; j_call: TRBJ2-1; v_call: TRBV29-1; d_call: .
cdr3_aa: CASNQGSGYTEAFF; cdr3_nt: TGTGCCAGCAATCAAGGGAGCGGTTACACTGAAGCTTTCTTT; clone_size: .; j_call: TRBJ1-1; v_call: TRBV25-1; d_call: .
cdr3_aa: CASSQDLERGYTF; cdr3_nt: TGCGCCAGCAGCCAAGATCTTGAGAGAGGCTACACCTTC; clone_size: once; j_call: TRBJ1-2; v_call: TRBV4-3; d_call: .
cdr3_aa: CASSGDRPVAEAFF; cdr3_nt: TGTGCCAGTAGTGGGGACAGGCCGGTGGCTGAAGCTTTCTTT; clone_size: .; j_call: TRBJ1-1; v_call: TRBV19; d_call: TRBD1
cdr3_aa: CASSDSRGKTDTQYF; cdr3_nt: TGTGCCAGCAGTGATTCCAGGGGGAAGACAGATACGCAGTATTTT; clone_size: .; j_call: TRBJ2-3; v_call: TRBV25-1; d_call: TRBD1
cdr3_aa: CASSQTVNYGYTF; cdr3_nt: TGTGCCAGCTCACAGACAGTCAACTATGGCTACACCTTC; clone_size: .; j_call: TRBJ1-2; v_call: TRBV18; d_call: .
cdr3_aa: CAAGQYDEQYF; cdr3_nt: TGTGCCGCGGGACAGTATGACGAGCAGTACTTC; clone_size: few; j_call: TRBJ2-7; v_call: TRBV2; d_call: .
cdr3_aa: CASSLGAVGYNSPLHF; cdr3_nt: TGTGCCAGCAGTTTAGGAGCAGTGGGGTATAATTCACCCCTCCACTTT; clone_size: few; j_call: TRBJ1-6; v_call: TRBV27; d_call: .
cdr3_aa: CASNLNTRNTEAFF; cdr3_nt: TGCGCCAGCAACCTGAACACCAGAAACACTGAAGCTTTCTTT; clone_size: once; j_call: TRBJ1-1; v_call: TRBV5-1; d_call: .
cdr3_aa: CSVYPRGYNEQFF; cdr3_nt: TGCAGCGTTTACCCCCGGGGTTACAATGAGCAGTTCTTC; clone_size: .; j_call: TRBJ2-1; v_call: TRBV29-1; d_call: .
cdr3_aa: CASSLSTGYGDEQYF; cdr3_nt: TGTGCCAGCAGCCTAAGTACAGGGTACGGCGACGAGCAGTACTTC; clone_size: .; j_call: TRBJ2-7; v_call: TRBV11-2; d_call: .
cdr3_aa: CASSVSEFYGYTF; cdr3_nt: TGTGCCAGCAGTGTCTCGGAATTCTATGGCTACACCTTC; clone_size: .; j_call: TRBJ1-2; v_call: TRBV2; d_call: .
cdr3_aa: CASSVQNSYEQYF; cdr3_nt: TGTGCCAGTAGCGTACAGAATTCCTACGAGCAGTACTTC; clone_size: .; j_call: TRBJ2-7; v_call: TRBV19; d_call: .
cdr3_aa: CAWRERAAQAFF; cdr3_nt: TGTGCCTGGAGAGAACGGGCCGCGCAAGCTTTCTTT; clone_size: .; j_call: TRBJ1-1; v_call: TRBV30; d_call: .
cdr3_aa: CASNGRPSYNEQFF; cdr3_nt: TGTGCCAGTAATGGTCGGCCGTCCTACAATGAGCAGTTCTTC; clone_size: .; j_call: TRBJ2-1; v_call: TRBV19; d_call: .
cdr3_aa: CASSVGTSKPDTQYF; cdr3_nt: TGTGCCAGCAGCGTCGGGACTAGCAAACCAGATACGCAGTATTTT; clone_size: .; j_call: TRBJ2-3; v_call: TRBV9; d_call: TRBD2
cdr3_aa: CASSGQTSRPQYF; cdr3_nt: TGTGCCAGCAGTGGTCAAACTAGCCGTCCGCAGTATTTT; clone_size: once; j_call: TRBJ2-3; v_call: TRBV2; d_call: .
cdr3_aa: CASSRDPLGEQYF; cdr3_nt: TGCGCCAGCAGCCGAGACCCTCTGGGAGAGCAGTACTTC; clone_size: once; j_call: TRBJ2-7; v_call: TRBV4-3; d_call: .
cdr3_aa: CASSLSLQSYNEQFF; cdr3_nt: TGCGCCAGCAGCTTGAGCTTGCAATCCTACAATGAGCAGTTCTTC; clone_size: many; j_call: TRBJ2-1; v_call: TRBV5-1; d_call: .
cdr3_aa: CASSLGKGSKAFF; cdr3_nt: TGTGCCAGCAGCTTAGGGAAGGGGAGTAAAGCTTTCTTT; clone_size: .; j_call: TRBJ1-1; v_call: TRBV11-3; d_call: .
cdr3_aa: CASSQDWSGGRNEQYF; cdr3_nt: TGTGCCAGCAGCCAAGATTGGAGCGGGGGGAGGAACGAGCAGTACTTC; clone_size: .; j_call: TRBJ2-7; v_call: TRBV14; d_call: TRBD2
cdr3_aa: CSVFVPDLEAFF; cdr3_nt: TGCAGCGTTTTCGTCCCGGACCTTGAAGCTTTCTTT; clone_size: .; j_call: TRBJ1-1; v_call: TRBV29-1; d_call: .
cdr3_aa: CSVEGLGLAVGEQYF; cdr3_nt: TGCAGCGTTGAGGGGCTTGGTCTAGCGGTGGGGGAGCAGTACTTC; clone_size: few; j_call: TRBJ2-7; v_call: TRBV29-1; d_call: TRBD2
cdr3_aa: CAWAGQANSPLHF; cdr3_nt: TGTGCCTGGGCAGGACAGGCGAATTCACCCCTCCACTTT; clone_size: .; j_call: TRBJ1-6; v_call: TRBV30; d_call: TRBD1
cdr3_aa: CASTARGGSYEQYF; cdr3_nt: TGTGCCAGCACGGCTCGAGGGGGATCCTACGAGCAGTACTTC; clone_size: .; j_call: TRBJ2-7; v_call: TRBV6-1; d_call: .
cdr3_aa: CASSRTGTGANVLTF; cdr3_nt: TGTGCCAGCAGTAGAACAGGGACTGGGGCCAACGTCCTGACTTTC; clone_size: once; j_call: TRBJ2-6; v_call: TRBV6-5; d_call: .